This T cell receptor beta chain was identified in a study of shared clonotypes between healthy human individuals. Original processing methods: Because ImmunoSEQ provided only junction sequences with no quality scores, the filtering differed. The protocol was immunoSEQ multiplex PCR, while the TCRdb copy is restricted to in-frame clones and leaves out a portion. The DNA was the basis for D and trimming; V, J and clone size are from that table. The table records roughly 500,000 clones, over 60% of them present only once. Germline V gene lookup returns CDR1 SEHNR and CDR2 FQNEAQ (reference sequence). Unmatched junction bases numbered 11, after V lost 4 bases and J lost 2 bases. The length of the CDR3 is 19 residues. Overall study findings and caveats: Sampling was confined to blood; repertoires within tissues likely differ.

Worth noting for this clone: Its target is not known.

This receptor was identified in a woman aged 40-49 years in good health. Some clones in this sample may be carry-over from other donors' samples. Specimen: PBMCs. V and J are TRBV7-9 and TRBJ2-6, with TRBD1 matching over 10 bases. The CDR3 DNA sequence: TGTGCCAGCAGCTCCGGGGGACAGGGGTGGGTCACTGGGGCCAACGTCCTGACTTTC. It translates to CASSSGGQGWVTGANVLTF.